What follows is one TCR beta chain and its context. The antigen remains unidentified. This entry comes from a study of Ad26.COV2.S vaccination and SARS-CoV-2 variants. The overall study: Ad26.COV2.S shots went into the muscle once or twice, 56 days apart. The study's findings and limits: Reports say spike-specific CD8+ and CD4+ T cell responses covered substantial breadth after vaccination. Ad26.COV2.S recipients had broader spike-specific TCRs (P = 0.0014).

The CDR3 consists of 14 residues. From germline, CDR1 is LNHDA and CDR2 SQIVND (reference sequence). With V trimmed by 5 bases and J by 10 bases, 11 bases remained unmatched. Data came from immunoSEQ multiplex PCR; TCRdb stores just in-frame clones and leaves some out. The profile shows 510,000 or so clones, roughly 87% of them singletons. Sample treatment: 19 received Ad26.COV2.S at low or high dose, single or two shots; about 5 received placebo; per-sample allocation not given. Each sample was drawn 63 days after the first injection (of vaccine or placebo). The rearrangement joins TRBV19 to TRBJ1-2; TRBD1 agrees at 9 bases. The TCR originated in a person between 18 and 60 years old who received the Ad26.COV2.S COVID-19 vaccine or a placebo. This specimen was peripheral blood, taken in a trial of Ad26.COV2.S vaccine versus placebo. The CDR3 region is CASSSKGQGRIYTF. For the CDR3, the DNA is TGTGCCAGTAGTTCGAAGGGACAGGGAAGGATCTACACCTTC.